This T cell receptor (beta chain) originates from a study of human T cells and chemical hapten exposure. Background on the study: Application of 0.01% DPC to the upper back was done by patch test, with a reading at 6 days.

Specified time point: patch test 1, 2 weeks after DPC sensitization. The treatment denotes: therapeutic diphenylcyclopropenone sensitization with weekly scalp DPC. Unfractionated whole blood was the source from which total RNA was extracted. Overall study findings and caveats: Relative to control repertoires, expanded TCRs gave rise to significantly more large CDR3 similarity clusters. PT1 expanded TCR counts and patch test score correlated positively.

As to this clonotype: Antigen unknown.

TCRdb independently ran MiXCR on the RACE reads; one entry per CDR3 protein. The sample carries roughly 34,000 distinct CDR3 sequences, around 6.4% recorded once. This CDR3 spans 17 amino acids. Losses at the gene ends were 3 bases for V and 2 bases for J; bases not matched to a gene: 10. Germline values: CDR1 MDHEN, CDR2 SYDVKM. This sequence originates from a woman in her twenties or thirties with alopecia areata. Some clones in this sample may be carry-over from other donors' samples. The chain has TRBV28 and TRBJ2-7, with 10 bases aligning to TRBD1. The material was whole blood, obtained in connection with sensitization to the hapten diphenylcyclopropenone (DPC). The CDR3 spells CASSFVPDRGEAYEQYF. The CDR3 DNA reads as TGTGCCAGCAGTTTTGTTCCGGACAGGGGGGAAGCCTACGAGCAGTACTTC.